The entry below gives a single TCR beta chain sequence along with its context. This sample is part of a study of blood T cell repertoires in COVID-19. Germline V gene data show CDR1 as MNHEY and CDR2 as SVGEGT. Trimming removed 7 bases from V and 5 bases from J, with 20 bases in between. This CDR3 comprises 15 residues. Generated by immunoSEQ multiplex PCR, the TCRdb table keeps only in-frame clones and is missing some. The data show approximately 250,000 clones, roughly 85% seen once. The specimen sequenced was PBMCs or T cells enriched from blood (not recorded which). The chain carries TRBV6-2 or TRBV6-3 and TRBJ2-5; possible D gene TRBD2, 5 bases. The sequence came from a woman aged 45-65 years with acute COVID-19. The DNA for the CDR3 is TGTGCCAGCACCCCCGGTCGGATGGGCGGGGAGACCCAGTACTTC. It is translated as CASTPGRMGGETQYF.